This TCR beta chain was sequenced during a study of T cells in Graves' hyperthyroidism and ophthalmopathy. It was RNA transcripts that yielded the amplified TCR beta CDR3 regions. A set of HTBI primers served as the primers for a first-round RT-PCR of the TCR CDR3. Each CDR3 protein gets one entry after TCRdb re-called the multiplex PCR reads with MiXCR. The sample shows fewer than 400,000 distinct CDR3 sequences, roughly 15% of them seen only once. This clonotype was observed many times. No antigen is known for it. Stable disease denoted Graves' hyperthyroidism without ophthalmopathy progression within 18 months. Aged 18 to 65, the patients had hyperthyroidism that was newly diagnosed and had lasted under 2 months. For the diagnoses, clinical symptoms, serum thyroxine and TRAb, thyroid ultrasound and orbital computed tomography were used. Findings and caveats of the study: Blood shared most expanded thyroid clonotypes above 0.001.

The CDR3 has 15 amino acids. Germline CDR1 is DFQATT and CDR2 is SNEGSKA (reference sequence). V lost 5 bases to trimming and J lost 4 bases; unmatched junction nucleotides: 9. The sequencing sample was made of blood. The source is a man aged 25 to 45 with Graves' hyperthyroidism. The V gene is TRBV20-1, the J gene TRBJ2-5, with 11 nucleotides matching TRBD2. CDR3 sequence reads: CSAGLSGRAVETQYF. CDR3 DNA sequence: TGCAGTGCTGGCCTTAGCGGGAGGGCCGTAGAGACCCAGTACTTC.